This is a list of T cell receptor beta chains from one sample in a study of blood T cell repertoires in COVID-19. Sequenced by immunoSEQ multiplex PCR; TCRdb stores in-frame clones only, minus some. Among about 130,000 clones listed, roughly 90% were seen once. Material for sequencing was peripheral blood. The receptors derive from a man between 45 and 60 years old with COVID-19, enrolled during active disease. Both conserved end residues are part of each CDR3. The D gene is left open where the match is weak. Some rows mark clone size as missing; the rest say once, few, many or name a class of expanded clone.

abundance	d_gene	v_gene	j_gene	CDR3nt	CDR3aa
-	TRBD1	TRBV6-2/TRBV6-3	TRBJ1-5	TGTGCCAGCAGCCGCGGACAGGGGAGCCAGCCCCAGCATTTT	CASSRGQGSQPQHF
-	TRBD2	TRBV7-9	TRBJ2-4	TGTGCCATTGGGGAGGGGCGTCTGGCCAAAAACATTCAGTACTTC	CAIGEGRLAKNIQYF
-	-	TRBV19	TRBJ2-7	TGTGCCACGACTAGAAACTACGAGCAGTACTTC	CATTRNYEQYF
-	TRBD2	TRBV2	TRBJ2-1	TGTGCCAGCAAATCCCAATTAGCGGGAGGGAACAATGAGCAGTTCTTC	CASKSQLAGGNNEQFF
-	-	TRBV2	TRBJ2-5	TGTGCCAGCAGTGCTTACACAGGGAGCGGAGAGTCCCAGTACTTC	CASSAYTGSGESQYF
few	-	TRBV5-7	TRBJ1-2	TGTGCCAGCAGCTTGCGGGTCGGGGGCTACACCTTC	CASSLRVGGYTF
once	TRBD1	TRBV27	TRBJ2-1	TGTGCCAGCAGTAGACAGGGGGACCGATACAATGAGCAGTTCTTC	CASSRQGDRYNEQFF
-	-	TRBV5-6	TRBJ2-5	TGTGCCAGCAGCCGGCGGCAGCAAGAGACCCAGTACTTC	CASSRRQQETQYF
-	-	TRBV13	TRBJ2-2	TGTGCCAGCAGCTTAGCAGGTGGCGGGGAGCTGTTTTTT	CASSLAGGGELFF
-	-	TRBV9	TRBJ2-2	TGTGCCAGCAGCGTAGGGGGGCTGCCCCACACCGGGGAGCTGTTTTTT	CASSVGGLPHTGELFF
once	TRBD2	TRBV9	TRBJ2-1	TGTGCCAGCAGCGTTCTTCCTAGCGGGGACTACAATGAGCAGTTCTTC	CASSVLPSGDYNEQFF
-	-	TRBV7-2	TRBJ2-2	TGTGCCAGCAGCTTAGGTTTCGACACCGGGGAGCTGTTTTTT	CASSLGFDTGELFF
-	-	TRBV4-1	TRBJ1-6	TGCGCCAGCAGTTCTACGGGGAGGGGAGGGACCTATAATTCACCCCTCCACTTT	CASSSTGRGGTYNSPLHF
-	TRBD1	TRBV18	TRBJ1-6	TGTGCCAGCTCACCGCAGGACAGGGGTGGTTCACCCCTCCACTTT	CASSPQDRGGSPLHF
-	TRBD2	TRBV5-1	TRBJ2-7	TGCGCCAGCAGCCGGGGACTAGCGGGAGGTTACGAGCAGTACTTC	CASSRGLAGGYEQYF